The 15 T cell receptor beta chains given below trace back to one sample, sequenced in a study of cytomegalovirus exposure and HLA in healthy donors. TCRdb keeps only in-frame clones here, not all; method: immunoSEQ multiplex PCR. This sample has some 210,000 clones, with around 86% found just once. Sequencing was done on a sample of PBMCs. The receptors were gathered from a woman aged 18-35 years in good health and CMV-seropositive.

CDR3 nucleotide sequence: TGTGCCAGCAGATGGGACAGGGGGCTTCTCTATGGCTACACCTTC. It encodes CASRWDRGLLYGYTF. The rearrangement joins TRBV27 to TRBJ1-2, with 12 positions matching TRBD1. The V gene's germline CDR1 is MNHEY and CDR2 SMNVEV (reference sequence). V was pared by 6 bases and J by 4 bases, with 6 bases of the junction left unmatched. The CDR3 is 15 residues long.

The count of this clone is one. The sample has other DNA sequences that encode this CDR3 too. This chain joins TRBV4-2 and TRBJ2-7, with 8 bases that match TRBD2. The CDR3 extends over 16 amino acids. Germline loops: CDR1 LGHNA, CDR2 YNFKEQ. The J segment lost 0 bases and the V segment lost 0 bases, leaving 4 bases of the junction unmatched. CDR3 residues: CASSQEPSGSSYEQYF. The DNA of the CDR3 is TGTGCCAGCAGCCAAGAGCCCAGCGGGAGCTCCTACGAGCAGTACTTC.

The V gene is TRBV7-9, the J gene TRBJ2-1, with 10 bases identical to TRBD2. CDR1 is SEHNR, CDR2 FQNEAQ, per germline (reference sequence). The CDR3 is made up of 14 amino acids. The junction had 0 bases not matched to a gene; V was cut back by 1 base and J by 6 bases. The CDR3 protein is CASSLEREGNEQFF. CDR3 bases: TGTGCCAGCAGCTTAGAGCGGGAGGGCAATGAGCAGTTCTTC.

The rearrangement joins TRBV27 to TRBJ2-1; the D is unclear. This CDR3 contains 14 residues. Looked up from germline, CDR1 is MNHEY and CDR2 is SMNVEV (reference sequence). V dropped 0 bases and J dropped 6 bases, with 9 bases sitting between them. The CDR3 region has the DNA TGTGCCAGCAGTTTATCGGGCCTATCCAATGAGCAGTTCTTC. This sequence encodes CASSLSGLSNEQFF.

This clone was seen ten or more times. The chain joins TRBV4-2 to TRBJ2-6; D is undetermined. The CDR3 is made up of 16 amino acids. Trimming pared 0 bases from V and 0 bases from J, leaving 6 bases between. Germline V gives CDR1 LGHNA, CDR2 YNFKEQ. CDR3 DNA: TGTGCCAGCAGCCAAGATCAGGACTCTGGGGCCAACGTCCTGACTTTC. This codes for CASSQDQDSGANVLTF.

The chain joins TRBV29-1 to TRBJ1-1, with 10 nucleotides matching TRBD1. In germline, CDR1 is SQVTM, CDR2 ANQGSEA. Losses at the gene ends were 8 bases for V and 6 bases for J; bases not matched to a gene: 6. The length of the CDR3 is 12 residues. This CDR3 is CSLWDRGAEAFF. The CDR3 DNA is TGCAGCTTATGGGACAGGGGCGCTGAAGCTTTCTTT.

This chain links TRBV4-1 with TRBJ2-7; 7 bases map to TRBD2. Trimming cost V 2 bases and J 3 bases; bases outside gene matches: 10. The CDR3 extends over 16 amino acids. Looked up from germline, CDR1 is MGHRA and CDR2 is YSYEKL. CDR3: CASSQLLSGNDYEQYF. The CDR3 coding sequence is TGCGCCAGCAGCCAACTCCTAAGCGGGAACGACTACGAGCAGTACTTC.

This chain links TRBV27 with TRBJ2-1; D ambiguous. CDR1 is MNHEY, CDR2 SMNVEV, per germline (reference sequence). The CDR3 runs 13 residues. Deletions cut 5 bases from V and 4 bases from J, with 9 bases between. CDR3 coding DNA: TGTGCCAGCAGTCCTGGGCCTTACAATGAGCAGTTCTTC. Translating it yields CASSPGPYNEQFF.

The chain is built from TRBV28 and TRBJ1-1, with 7 bases aligning to TRBD1. Germline CDR1 reads MDHEN; CDR2 reads SYDVKM. The CDR3 extends over 17 amino acids. V shed 3 bases, J shed 5 bases, and the junction held 15 bases outside the gene matches. CDR3 DNA: TGTGCCAGCAGTTTTGTGGGTTTAGGCAGGGGGAGGACTGAAGCTTTCTTT. Its translation: CASSFVGLGRGRTEAFF.

The V call is TRBV7-2, the J call TRBJ2-2; tentative D call: TRBD1 (5 bases). Per the germline V gene, CDR1 is SGHTA and CDR2 is FQGNSA. This CDR3 has 17 residues. The germline V and J ends were trimmed by 1 base and 1 base, with 13 bases remaining between them. The DNA for the CDR3 is TGTGCCAGCAGCTTAGTTTATTGGGGCAAGAACACCGGGGAGCTGTTTTTT. The encoded protein is CASSLVYWGKNTGELFF.

V usage is TRBV7-6 and J usage is TRBJ1-2; a possible D gene is TRBD1 (5 bases). The germline V and J ends were trimmed by 6 bases and 6 bases, with 14 bases remaining between them. This CDR3 is built from 13 residues. Germline CDR1 is SGHVS and CDR2 is FNYEAQ. CDR3: CASSQIRGNGYTF. CDR3 nucleotides: TGTGCCAGCAGTCAGATCCGGGGGAATGGCTACACCTTC.

V gene TRBV10-3 combines with J gene TRBJ2-1, with 8 bases fitting TRBD2. The CDR3 sequence is 15 residues long. The V segment lost 7 bases and the J segment 5 bases; nucleotides outside the gene matches: 10. Germline assignment: CDR1 ENHRY and CDR2 SYGVKD. CDR3 protein: CAITDRSGTHNEQFF. The CDR3 DNA reads TGTGCCATCACCGACCGTAGCGGGACCCACAATGAGCAGTTCTTC.

The chain has TRBV5-1 and TRBJ2-1; the D is unclear. Germline CDR1 reads SGHRS; CDR2 reads YFSETQ. The CDR3 is made up of 13 amino acids. Trimming left V 0 bases short and J 1 base short, with 2 bases between. The CDR3 nucleotides read TGCGCCAGCAGCTTGGCATCCTACAATGAGCAGTTCTTC. Translating it yields CASSLASYNEQFF.

This chain joins TRBV5-1 and TRBJ2-7; D possibly corresponds to TRBD2 (5 bases). Between the trimmed V and J ends, which lost 4 bases and 4 bases, there was a span of 18 bases. Germline CDR1 is SGHRS and CDR2 is YFSETQ. This CDR3 is 15 amino acids long. The CDR3 nucleotides read TGCGCCAGCAGCCTCGTCCGTGGAGGCGAGTACGAGCAGTACTTC. It yields the protein CASSLVRGGEYEQYF.

This clone has a handful of counts. The chain uses TRBV4-1 and TRBJ2-2; D possibly corresponds to TRBD1 (5 bases). The CDR3 is 14 amino acids. V was pared by 4 bases and J by 0 bases, with 6 bases between. Germline CDR1 MGHRA, CDR2 YSYEKL. As DNA, the CDR3 is TGCGCCAGCAGCCTGACAGCGAACACCGGGGAGCTGTTTTTT. Protein product: CASSLTANTGELFF.